This TCR beta chain was captured in a study of CD8 T cells in Susac syndrome (dated by TCRdb to between 2018 and 2021). Notes on the research overall: Repertoire sequencing was used to test whether CD8+ T cell activation and differentiation in Susac syndrome was antigen driven.

Peripheral blood CD8+ and CD4+ T cells from healthy donors, Susac syndrome patients and multiple sclerosis patients were profiled by high-throughput TCR beta sequencing. Treatment-naive patients with stable or active relapsing-remitting disease fulfilling revised McDonald criteria were used as multiple sclerosis controls. Bulk CD8+ and CD4+ T cells were purified magnetically by negative isolation, whereas CD8+ TEMRA cells were enriched by FACS. Blood was drawn into EDTA tubes, processed within 24 hours, and PBMCs were isolated by density gradient centrifugation. PBMCs destined for TCR sequencing were cryopreserved in liquid nitrogen and later thawed in a 37 °C water bath. The sorted or isolated CD4+, CD8+ and CD8+ TEMRA cells reached a purity of at least 90%. RNA was extracted with the RNeasy kit and 0.5 to 1 ug was reverse transcribed using random hexamers. TCR beta CDR3 regions were amplified with the immunoSEQ multiplex PCR assay covering 54 Vbeta and 13 Jbeta segments. To correct PCR amplification bias, a synthetic template baseline was used for both primer optimization and computational correction. The original methods were these. Reads were annotated to V, D and J genes per IMGT and analyzed with immunoSEQ Analyzer, keeping only productive sequences. Clonality was calculated as one minus the Shannon entropy normalized by log2 of the number of productive unique sequences. Public and private clones were assessed among the 100 most prevalent clones of each patient and control. A clone was defined as Susac-specific if it was absent from the healthy and MS cohorts, from roughly 980 published viral clones and from other ImmuneACCESS disease sequences. TCRdb trimmed the raw reads at Q25, called clones with MiXCR and kept productive beta chains. A single entry per CDR3 protein holds the most common genes and DNA from its merged rows. TCRdb's processing, not the study's, gives the V and J calls here. The sample table lists approximately 200,000 distinct CDR3 sequences, 90% to 95% of them with a count of one. Jointly, the top ten make up approximately 0.093% of the sample.

As for this clonotype: Its antigen has not been determined. The record has no base qualities; no much larger clone is one base away.

On the study overall, not on this receptor specifically: The study acknowledged that relatively few individuals were included in the TCR sequencing and HLA analysis.

Trimming removed 5 bases from V and 8 bases from J, leaving 24 bases between the germline ends. The CDR3 covers 15 residues, taking in both the cysteine and the phenylalanine. The retained sequence is limited to the CDR3, 45 bases, with the frame set at the first base. CDR1 and CDR2 are drawn from the germline V gene (reference sequence): DFQATT, SNEGSKA. This receptor was identified in a human donor with multiple sclerosis. The sequenced material came from CD4+ T cells from PBMCs. The chain was built from TRBV20-1 and TRBJ1-2, with no confidently assigned D gene. For the CDR3, the sequence is CSAPPLRGPLGGYTF. The nucleotides read TGCAGTGCTCCCCCCTTGAGAGGACCCTTAGGGGGCTACACCTTC.